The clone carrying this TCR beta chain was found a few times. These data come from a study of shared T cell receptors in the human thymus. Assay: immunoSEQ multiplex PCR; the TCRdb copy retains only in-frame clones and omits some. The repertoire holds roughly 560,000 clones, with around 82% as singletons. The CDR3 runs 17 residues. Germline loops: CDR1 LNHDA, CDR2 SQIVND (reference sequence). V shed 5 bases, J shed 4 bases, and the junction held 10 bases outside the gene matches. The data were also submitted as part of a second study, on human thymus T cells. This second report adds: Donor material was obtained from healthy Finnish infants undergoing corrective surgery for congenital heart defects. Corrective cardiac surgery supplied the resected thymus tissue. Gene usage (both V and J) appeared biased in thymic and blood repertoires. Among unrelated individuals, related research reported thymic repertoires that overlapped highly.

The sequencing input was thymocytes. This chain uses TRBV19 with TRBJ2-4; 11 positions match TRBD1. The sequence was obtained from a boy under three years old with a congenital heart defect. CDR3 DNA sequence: TGTGCCAGTAGTCCAGCCCGGGACAGGGGGGTGAAAAACATTCAGTACTTC. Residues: CASSPARDRGVKNIQYF.